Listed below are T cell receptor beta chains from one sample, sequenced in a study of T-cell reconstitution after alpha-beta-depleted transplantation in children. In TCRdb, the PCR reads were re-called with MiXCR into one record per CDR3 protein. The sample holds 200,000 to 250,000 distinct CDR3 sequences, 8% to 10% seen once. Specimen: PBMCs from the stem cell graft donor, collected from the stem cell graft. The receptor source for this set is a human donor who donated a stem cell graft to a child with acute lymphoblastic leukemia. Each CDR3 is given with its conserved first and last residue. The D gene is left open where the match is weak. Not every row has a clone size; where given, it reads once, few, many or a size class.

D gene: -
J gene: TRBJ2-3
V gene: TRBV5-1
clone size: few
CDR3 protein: CASSLARLVGYTDTQYF
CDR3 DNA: TGCGCCAGCAGCTTGGCAAGACTGGTGGGATACACAGATACGCAGTATTTT

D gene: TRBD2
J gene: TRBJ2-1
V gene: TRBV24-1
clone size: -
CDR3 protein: CATSELAGEQFF
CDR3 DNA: TGTGCCACCAGTGAGTTAGCGGGGGAGCAGTTCTTC

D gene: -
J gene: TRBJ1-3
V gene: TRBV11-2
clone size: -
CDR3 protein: CASSQGGFSGNTIYF
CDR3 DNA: TGTGCCAGCAGCCAAGGGGGGTTCTCTGGAAACACCATATATTTT

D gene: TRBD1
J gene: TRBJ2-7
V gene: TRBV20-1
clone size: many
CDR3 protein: CSARGRTGVHEQYF
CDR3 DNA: TGCAGTGCTCGGGGTAGGACAGGGGTCCACGAGCAGTACTTC

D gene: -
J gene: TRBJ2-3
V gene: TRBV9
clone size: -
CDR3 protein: CASSVVGITDTQYF
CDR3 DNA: TGTGCCAGCAGCGTAGTGGGAATCACAGATACGCAGTATTTT

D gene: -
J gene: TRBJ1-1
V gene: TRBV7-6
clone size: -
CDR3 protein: CASSSALLRQGGTEAFF
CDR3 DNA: TGTGCCAGCAGCTCCGCCCTACTGCGGCAGGGTGGAACTGAAGCTTTCTTT

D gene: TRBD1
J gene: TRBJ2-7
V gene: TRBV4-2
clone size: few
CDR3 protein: CASSQETGGYEQYF
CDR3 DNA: TGTGCCAGCAGCCAAGAGACAGGGGGATACGAGCAGTACTTC

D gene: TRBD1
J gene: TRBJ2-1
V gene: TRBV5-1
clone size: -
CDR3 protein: CASSATGGRNEQFF
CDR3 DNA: TGCGCCAGCAGCGCCACAGGGGGCAGGAATGAGCAGTTCTTC

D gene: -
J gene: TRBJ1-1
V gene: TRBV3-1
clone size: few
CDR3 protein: CASSQEDPGGLKETEAFF
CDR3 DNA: TGTGCCAGCAGCCAAGAAGACCCCGGGGGCCTAAAGGAGACTGAAGCTTTCTTT

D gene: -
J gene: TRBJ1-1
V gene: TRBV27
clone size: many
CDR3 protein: CASSLWEGDTEAFF
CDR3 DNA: TGTGCCAGCAGTTTATGGGAGGGGGACACTGAAGCTTTCTTT

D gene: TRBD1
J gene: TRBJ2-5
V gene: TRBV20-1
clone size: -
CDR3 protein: CSARGGDRGPQETQYF
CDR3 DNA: TGCAGTGCTAGAGGTGGGGACAGGGGACCCCAAGAGACCCAGTACTTC

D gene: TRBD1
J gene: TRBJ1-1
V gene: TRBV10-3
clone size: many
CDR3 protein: CAISPRTGPQMNTEAFF
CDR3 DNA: TGTGCCATCAGCCCCCGGACAGGGCCCCAAATGAACACTGAAGCTTTCTTT

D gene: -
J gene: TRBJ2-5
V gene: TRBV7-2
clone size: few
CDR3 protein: CASSLWGHETQYF
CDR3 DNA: TGTGCCAGCAGCCTGTGGGGGCACGAGACCCAGTACTTC

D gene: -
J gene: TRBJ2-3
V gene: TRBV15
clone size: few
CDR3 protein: CATSRDFSSGTDTQYF
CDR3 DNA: TGTGCCACCAGCAGAGATTTTTCTTCTGGCACAGATACGCAGTATTTT

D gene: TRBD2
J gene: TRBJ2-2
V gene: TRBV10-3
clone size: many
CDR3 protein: CAISGEGLHTGELFF
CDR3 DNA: TGTGCCATCAGTGGCGAGGGACTACACACCGGGGAGCTGTTTTTT

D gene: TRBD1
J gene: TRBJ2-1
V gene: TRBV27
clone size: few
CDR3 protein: CASSLVGTGGLGYNEQFF
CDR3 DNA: TGTGCCAGCAGTTTAGTCGGGACAGGGGGCTTAGGGTACAATGAGCAGTTCTTC

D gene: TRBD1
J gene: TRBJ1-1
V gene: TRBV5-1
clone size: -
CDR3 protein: CASSLEGTGGVGAFF
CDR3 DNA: TGCGCCAGCAGCTTGGAAGGGACAGGGGGAGTCGGAGCTTTCTTT

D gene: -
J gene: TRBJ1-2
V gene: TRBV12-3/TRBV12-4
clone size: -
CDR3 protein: CASTLPSGQHYGYTF
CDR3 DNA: TGTGCCAGCACCCTACCTTCCGGACAGCACTATGGCTACACCTTC

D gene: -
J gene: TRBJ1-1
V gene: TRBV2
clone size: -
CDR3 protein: CASSEAAGRFMNTEAFF
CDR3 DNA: TGTGCCAGCAGTGAAGCAGCCGGTCGCTTTATGAACACTGAAGCTTTCTTT

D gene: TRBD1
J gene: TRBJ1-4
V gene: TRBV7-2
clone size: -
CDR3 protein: CASSPGQGSEKLFF
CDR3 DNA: TGTGCCAGCAGCCCGGGACAGGGGAGTGAAAAACTGTTTTTT